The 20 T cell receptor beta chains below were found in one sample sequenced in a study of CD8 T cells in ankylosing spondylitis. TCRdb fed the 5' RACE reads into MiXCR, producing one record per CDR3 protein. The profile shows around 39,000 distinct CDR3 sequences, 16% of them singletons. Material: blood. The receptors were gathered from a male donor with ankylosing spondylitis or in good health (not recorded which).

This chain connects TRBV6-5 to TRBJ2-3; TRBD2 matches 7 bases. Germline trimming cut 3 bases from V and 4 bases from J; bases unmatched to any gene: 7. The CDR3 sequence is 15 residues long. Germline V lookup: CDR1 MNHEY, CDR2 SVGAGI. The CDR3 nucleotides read TGTGCCAGCAGTTATGGCGGGAGAAGGGCAGATACGCAGTATTTT. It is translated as CASSYGGRRADTQYF.

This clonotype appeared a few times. As DNA, the CDR3 is TGCAGTGCTGGCCCGGGCTACGAGCAGTACTTC. The encoded protein is CSAGPGYEQYF. The genes are TRBV20-1 and TRBJ2-7; D call uncertain. CDR1 is DFQATT and CDR2 is SNEGSKA in the germline V gene (reference sequence). Between the trimmed V and J ends, which lost 5 bases and 3 bases, there was a span of 8 bases. The CDR3 contains 11 residues.

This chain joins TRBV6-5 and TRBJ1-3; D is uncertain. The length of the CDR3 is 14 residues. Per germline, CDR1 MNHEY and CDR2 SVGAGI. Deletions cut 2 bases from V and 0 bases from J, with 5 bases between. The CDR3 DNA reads TGTGCCAGCAGTTACCGGAGCTCTGGAAACACCATATATTTT. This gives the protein CASSYRSSGNTIYF.

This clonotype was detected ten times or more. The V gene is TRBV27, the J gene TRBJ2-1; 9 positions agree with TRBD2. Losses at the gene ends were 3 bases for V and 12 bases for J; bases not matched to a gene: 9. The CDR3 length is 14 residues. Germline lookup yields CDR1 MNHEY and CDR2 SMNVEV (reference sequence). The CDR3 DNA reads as TGTGCCAGCAGTTTTGTGGCTAGCGGGGATTGGCAGTTCTTC. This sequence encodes CASSFVASGDWQFF.

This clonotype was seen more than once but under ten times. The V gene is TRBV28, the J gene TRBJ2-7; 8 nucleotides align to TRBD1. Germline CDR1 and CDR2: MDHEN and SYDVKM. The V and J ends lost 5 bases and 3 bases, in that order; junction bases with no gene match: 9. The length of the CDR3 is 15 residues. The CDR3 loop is CASSPYGTGVYEQYV. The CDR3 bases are TGTGCCAGCAGTCCCTACGGGACAGGAGTCTACGAGCAGTACGTC.

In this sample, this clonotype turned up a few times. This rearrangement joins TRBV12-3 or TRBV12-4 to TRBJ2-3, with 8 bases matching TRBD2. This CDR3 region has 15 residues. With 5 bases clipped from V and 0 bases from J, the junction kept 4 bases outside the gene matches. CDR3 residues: CASSISGESTDTQYF. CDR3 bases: TGTGCCAGCAGTATTAGCGGGGAAAGCACAGATACGCAGTATTTT.

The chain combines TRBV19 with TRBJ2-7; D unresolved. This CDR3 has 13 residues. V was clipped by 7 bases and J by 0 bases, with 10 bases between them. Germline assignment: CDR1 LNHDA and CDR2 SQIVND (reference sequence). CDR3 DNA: TGTGCCAGTAAGTCTGGGAACTCCTACGAGCAGTACTTC. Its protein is CASKSGNSYEQYF.

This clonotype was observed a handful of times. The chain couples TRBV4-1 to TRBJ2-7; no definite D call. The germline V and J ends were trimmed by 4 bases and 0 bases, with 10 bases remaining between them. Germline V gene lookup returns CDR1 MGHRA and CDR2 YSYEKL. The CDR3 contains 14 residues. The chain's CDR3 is CASSRAESSYEQYF. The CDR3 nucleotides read TGCGCCAGCAGCCGGGCAGAGAGCTCCTACGAGCAGTACTTC.

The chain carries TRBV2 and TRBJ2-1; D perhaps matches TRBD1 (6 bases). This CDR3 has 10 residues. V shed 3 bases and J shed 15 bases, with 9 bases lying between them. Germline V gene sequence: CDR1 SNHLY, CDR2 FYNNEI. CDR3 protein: CASSEDRSFF. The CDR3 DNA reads TGTGCCAGCAGTGAGGACAGATCGTTCTTC.

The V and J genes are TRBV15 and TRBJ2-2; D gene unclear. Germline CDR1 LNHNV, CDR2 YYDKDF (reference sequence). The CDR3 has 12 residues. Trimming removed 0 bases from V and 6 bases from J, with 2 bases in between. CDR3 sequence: CATSRDPGELFF. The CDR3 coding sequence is TGTGCCACCAGCAGAGATCCCGGGGAGCTGTTTTTT.

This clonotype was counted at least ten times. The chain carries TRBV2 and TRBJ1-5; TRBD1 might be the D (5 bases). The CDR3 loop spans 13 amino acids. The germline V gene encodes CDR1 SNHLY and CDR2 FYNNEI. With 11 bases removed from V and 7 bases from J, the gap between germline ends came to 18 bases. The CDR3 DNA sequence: TGTGCCCAAAAGCGGGGCAGAGGGCAGCCCCAGCATTTT. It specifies CAQKRGRGQPQHF.

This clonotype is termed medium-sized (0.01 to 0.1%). The CDR3 sequence: CSVRGGTRGNTIYF. DNA for the CDR3: TGCAGCGTCCGCGGTGGGACCAGGGGAAACACCATATATTTT. V is TRBV29-1 and J is TRBJ1-3; perhaps TRBD1 as D (5 bases). The CDR3 runs to 14 residues. Trimming stripped 6 bases from V and 4 bases from J, with 16 bases between. The germline CDR1 and CDR2 sequences are SQVTM and ANQGSEA.

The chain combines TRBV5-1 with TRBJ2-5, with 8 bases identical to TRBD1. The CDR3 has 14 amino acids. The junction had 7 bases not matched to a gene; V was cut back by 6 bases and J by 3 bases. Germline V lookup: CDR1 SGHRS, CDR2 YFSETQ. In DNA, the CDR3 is TGCGCCAGCACAAACAGGGGGTTGGAAGAGACCCAGTACTTC. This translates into CASTNRGLEETQYF. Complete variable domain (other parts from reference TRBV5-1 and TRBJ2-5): KAGVTQTPRYLIKTRGQQVTLSCSPISGHRSVSWYQQTPGQGLQFLFEYFSETQRNKGNFPGRFSGRQFSNSRSEMNVSTLELGDSALYLCASTNRGLEETQYFGPGTRLLVL.

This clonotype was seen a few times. DNA of the CDR3: TGTGCCAGCAGAAACAGGGGTCCCTACAATGAGCAGTTCTTC. Amino acid sequence: CASRNRGPYNEQFF. This rearrangement joins TRBV25-1 to TRBJ2-1; 7 positions agree with TRBD1. The CDR3 sequence is 14 residues long. From germline, CDR1 is MGHDK and CDR2 SYGVNS. V was clipped by 6 bases and J by 2 bases; unmatched bases: 4.

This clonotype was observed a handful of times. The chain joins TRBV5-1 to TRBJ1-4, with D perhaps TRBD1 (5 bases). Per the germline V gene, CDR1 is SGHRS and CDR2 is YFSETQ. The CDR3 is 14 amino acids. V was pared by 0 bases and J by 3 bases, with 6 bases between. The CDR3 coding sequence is TGCGCCAGCAGCTTGGGACAGCCTAATGAAAAACTGTTTTTT. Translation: CASSLGQPNEKLFF.

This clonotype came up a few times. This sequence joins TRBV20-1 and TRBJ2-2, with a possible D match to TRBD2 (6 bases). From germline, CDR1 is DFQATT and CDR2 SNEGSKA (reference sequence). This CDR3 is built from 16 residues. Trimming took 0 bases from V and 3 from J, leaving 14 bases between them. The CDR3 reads CSARDLSGRYTGELFF. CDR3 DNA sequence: TGCAGTGCTAGAGATCTCTCAGGGAGGTACACCGGGGAGCTGTTTTTT.

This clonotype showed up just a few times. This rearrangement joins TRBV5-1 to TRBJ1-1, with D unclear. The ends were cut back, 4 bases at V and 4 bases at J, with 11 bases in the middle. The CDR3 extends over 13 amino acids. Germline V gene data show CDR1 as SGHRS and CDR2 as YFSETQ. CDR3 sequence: CASSPTVGTEAFF. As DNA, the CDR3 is TGCGCCAGCAGCCCAACCGTCGGCACTGAAGCTTTCTTT.

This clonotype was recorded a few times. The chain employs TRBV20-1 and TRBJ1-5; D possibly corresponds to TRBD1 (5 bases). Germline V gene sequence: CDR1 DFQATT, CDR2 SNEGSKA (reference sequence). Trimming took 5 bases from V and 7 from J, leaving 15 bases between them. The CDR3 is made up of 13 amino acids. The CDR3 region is CSAPPGGEQPQHF. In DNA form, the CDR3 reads TGCAGTGCTCCCCCGGGAGGGGAACAGCCCCAGCATTTT.

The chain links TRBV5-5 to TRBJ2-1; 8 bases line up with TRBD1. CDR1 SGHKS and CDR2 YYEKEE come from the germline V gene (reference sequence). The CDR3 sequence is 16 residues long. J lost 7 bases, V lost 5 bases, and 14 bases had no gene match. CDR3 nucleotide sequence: TGTGCCAGCAGAATCGTCCCGGGACAGGCGCTAAATGAGCAGTTCTTC. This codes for CASRIVPGQALNEQFF.

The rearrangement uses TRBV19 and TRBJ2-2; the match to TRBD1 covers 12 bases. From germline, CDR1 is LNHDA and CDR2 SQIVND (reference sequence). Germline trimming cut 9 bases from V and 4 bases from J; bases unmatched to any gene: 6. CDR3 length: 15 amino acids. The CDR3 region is CARNRDRGRTGELFF. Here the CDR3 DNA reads TGTGCCAGAAACCGGGACAGGGGGCGCACCGGGGAGCTGTTTTTT.